This T cell receptor (beta chain) was retrieved from a study of T cell responses to AZD1222 COVID-19 vaccine. With respect to this clone: As yet, its antigen is unknown.

Germline loops: CDR1 MNHEY, CDR2 SMNVEV (reference sequence). The CDR3 sequence is 14 residues long. Trimming cost V 0 bases and J 6 bases, with 9 bases left between them. The repertoire was sequenced with immunoSEQ multiplex PCR; TCRdb's copy has only in-frame clones and lacks some. The sample has about 76,000 clones; over 75% are singletons. Study observations and caveats: Among the donors, most were white British and more were female, and clonal diversity was possibly underestimated. The breadth and depth of Spike-specific TCRs increased once two AZD1222 doses had been given.

This clonotype originated in an adult in good health. The source was peripheral blood, collected on day 0 of MenACWY control vaccination. The V call is TRBV27, the J call TRBJ1-5, with D possibly TRBD1 on 5 matching bases. CDR3 bases: TGTGCCAGCAGTTTATCCCGGGGCAGTCAGCCCCAGCATTTT. Amino acids: CASSLSRGSQPQHF.